The 14 T cell receptor beta chains given below trace back to one sample, sequenced in a study of T cell repertoires in cytomegalovirus infection. TCRdb re-derived calls from the reads in MiXCR, one entry per CDR3 protein. The sample yields more than 150,000 distinct CDR3 sequences, 17% seen once. Sequenced sample: CD8+ T cells from PBMCs. The source is a human donor in good health (CMV status not recorded). Some clones in this sample may be carry-over from other donors' samples.

The J gene is TRBJ1-5, the V gene TRBV28; 10 nucleotides agree with TRBD1. Germline-derived CDR1 and CDR2 are MDHEN and SYDVKM. The CDR3 sequence is 16 residues long. J was trimmed by 6 bases and V by 6 bases; bases with no gene match: 11. In DNA, the CDR3 is TGTGCCAGCAGCTTCTCCGGGACAGGGGTCACTCAGCCCCAGCATTTT. Amino acid sequence: CASSFSGTGVTQPQHF.

This chain links TRBV4-3 with TRBJ1-2; a weak D match, TRBD1 (5 bases). Germline V CDR1 and CDR2: LGHNA, YSLEER. The length of the CDR3 is 15 residues. The V and J ends lost 1 base and 4 bases respectively, with 13 bases between them. Here the CDR3 reads CASSQAMGVGYGYTF. The CDR3 coding sequence is TGCGCCAGCAGCCAAGCCATGGGGGTGGGCTATGGCTACACCTTC.

This clonotype appeared a few times. V and J are TRBV7-9 and TRBJ1-1, with D possibly being TRBD1 (6 bases). V was pared by 1 base and J by 3 bases, with 9 bases between. There are 14 residues in the CDR3. CDR1 and CDR2 from the germline V gene are SEHNR and FQNEAQ (reference sequence). The CDR3 is CASSLDEGDTEAFF. In DNA, the CDR3 is TGTGCCAGCAGCTTAGATGAGGGGGACACTGAAGCTTTCTTT.

This chain joins TRBV28 and TRBJ1-2; D is ambiguous. The CDR3 covers 13 residues. Germline assignment: CDR1 MDHEN and CDR2 SYDVKM. With 2 bases removed from V and 5 bases from J, the gap between germline ends came to 9 bases. The CDR3 region has the DNA TGTGCCAGCAGTTTAGAGGGCCTATATGGCTACACCTTC. This encodes CASSLEGLYGYTF.

In this sample, this clonotype turned up a few times. V and J are TRBV6-2 or TRBV6-3 and TRBJ2-1; TRBD1 matches 10 bases. V was pared by 3 bases and J by 7 bases, with 9 bases of the junction left unmatched. The CDR3 runs 16 residues. The V gene's germline CDR1 is MNHEY and CDR2 SVGEGT. The CDR3 DNA reads as TGTGCCAGCAGTTATTCCCGGGACAGGGGTTTTAATGAGCAGTTCTTC. It specifies CASSYSRDRGFNEQFF.

This clonotype was seen many times. The rearrangement uses TRBV7-2 and TRBJ1-1, with D perhaps TRBD1 (5 bases). Germline assignment: CDR1 SGHTA and CDR2 FQGNSA. This CDR3 comprises 14 residues. Trimming left V 5 bases short and J 7 bases short, with 17 bases between. CDR3 in amino acids: CASSPSRGAREAFF. CDR3 coding DNA: TGTGCCAGCAGCCCCTCTCGAGGGGCCCGTGAAGCTTTCTTT. The full variable domain, rest sourced from reference TRBV7-2 and TRBJ1-1, is GAGVSQSPSNKVTEKGKDVELRCDPISGHTALYWYRQSLGQGLEFLIYFQGNSAPDKSGLPSDRFSAERTGGSVSTLTIQRTQQEDSAVYLCASSPSRGAREAFFGQGTRLTVV.

This clonotype was seen more than once but under ten times. The chain employs TRBV6-5 and TRBJ2-2; TRBD1 matches at 7 bases. V lost 3 bases to trimming and J lost 5 bases; unmatched junction nucleotides: 15. Per germline, CDR1 MNHEY and CDR2 SVGAGI. This CDR3 is 18 amino acids long. CDR3 sequence (DNA): TGTGCCAGCAGTTATTCCTCCGCCGGGACAGTAATTACCGGGGAGCTGTTTTTT. This encodes CASSYSSAGTVITGELFF.

The chain has TRBV10-3 and TRBJ2-1; D may match TRBD1 or TRBD2 (5 bases each). The CDR3 has 14 amino acids. Germline assignment: CDR1 ENHRY and CDR2 SYGVKD. V lost 2 bases and J lost 7, with 12 bases in between. The CDR3 loop reads CAISERDPRNEQFF. CDR3 nucleotides: TGTGCCATCAGTGAGCGGGACCCCCGAAATGAGCAGTTCTTC.

CDR3 protein: CASSLATSGGYYNEQFF. For the CDR3, the DNA is TGTGCCAGCAGCTTAGCGACTAGCGGGGGGTACTACAATGAGCAGTTCTTC. The V gene is TRBV7-8, the J gene TRBJ2-1; 13 bases map to TRBD2. The CDR3 covers 17 residues. From germline, CDR1 is SGHVS and CDR2 FQNEAQ. V shed 0 bases and J 3 bases; nucleotides not matched to a gene: 2.

This clonotype was counted at least ten times. The J gene is TRBJ2-2, the V gene TRBV7-9, with a weak D call TRBD1 (6 bases). Germline-derived CDR1 and CDR2 are SEHNR and FQNEAQ (reference sequence). This CDR3 has 14 residues. The V end was cut by 5 bases, the J end by 2 bases, with 9 bases between. The CDR3 loop reads CASSPDRNTGELFF. CDR3 in DNA: TGTGCCAGCAGCCCGGACAGAAACACCGGGGAGCTGTTTTTT.

The chain is built from TRBV7-8 and TRBJ1-2; no firm D call. The germline V gene has CDR1 SGHVS and CDR2 FQNEAQ. Between the trimmed V and J ends, which lost 0 bases and 5 bases, there was a span of 16 bases. The CDR3 consists of 16 residues. The CDR3 DNA reads as TGTGCCAGCAGCTTAGCGGACGATCGGGGAGTTTATGGCTACACCTTC. The encoded protein is CASSLADDRGVYGYTF.

This clonotype has only a few counts. J is TRBJ1-2 and V is TRBV20-1; no reliable D call. In germline, CDR1 is DFQATT, CDR2 SNEGSKA (reference sequence). The CDR3 is 12 residues long. Trimming took 5 bases from V and 1 from J, leaving 8 bases between them. The CDR3, as DNA: TGCAGTGCTCTTAAGATTAACTATGGCTACACCTTC. This gives the protein CSALKINYGYTF.

This clonotype was detected only a few times. The J gene is TRBJ2-7, the V gene TRBV11-2; 9 bases are a match to TRBD1. The junction had 7 bases not matched to a gene; V was cut back by 5 bases and J by 2 bases. The CDR3 sequence is 15 residues long. The germline V gene has CDR1 SGHAT and CDR2 FQNNGV. In DNA form, the CDR3 reads TGTGCCAGCAGCCCTGGACAGGGGTTTACCTACGAGCAGTACTTC. This codes for CASSPGQGFTYEQYF.

The table lists this clonotype with a few counts. This chain links TRBV7-8 with TRBJ1-2; D is perhaps TRBD1 (6 bases). Trimming pared 1 base from V and 8 bases from J, leaving 17 bases between. Germline CDR1 and CDR2: SGHVS and FQNEAQ. The CDR3 consists of 15 residues. CDR3 region: CASSLGVAGANGYTF. CDR3 in DNA: TGTGCCAGCAGCTTAGGAGTGGCGGGGGCGAACGGCTACACCTTC.